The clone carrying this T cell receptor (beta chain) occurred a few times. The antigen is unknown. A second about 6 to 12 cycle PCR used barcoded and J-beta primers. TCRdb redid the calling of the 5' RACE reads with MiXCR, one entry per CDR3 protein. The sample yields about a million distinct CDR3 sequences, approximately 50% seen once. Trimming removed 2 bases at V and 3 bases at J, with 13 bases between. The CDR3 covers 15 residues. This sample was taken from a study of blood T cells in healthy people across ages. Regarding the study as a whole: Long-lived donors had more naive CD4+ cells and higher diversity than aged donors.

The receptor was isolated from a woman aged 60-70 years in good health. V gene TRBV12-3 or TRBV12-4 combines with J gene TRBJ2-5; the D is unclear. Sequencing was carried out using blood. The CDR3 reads CASSLQLAGEETQYF. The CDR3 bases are TGTGCCAGCAGTTTACAGTTGGCAGGAGAAGAGACCCAGTACTTC.